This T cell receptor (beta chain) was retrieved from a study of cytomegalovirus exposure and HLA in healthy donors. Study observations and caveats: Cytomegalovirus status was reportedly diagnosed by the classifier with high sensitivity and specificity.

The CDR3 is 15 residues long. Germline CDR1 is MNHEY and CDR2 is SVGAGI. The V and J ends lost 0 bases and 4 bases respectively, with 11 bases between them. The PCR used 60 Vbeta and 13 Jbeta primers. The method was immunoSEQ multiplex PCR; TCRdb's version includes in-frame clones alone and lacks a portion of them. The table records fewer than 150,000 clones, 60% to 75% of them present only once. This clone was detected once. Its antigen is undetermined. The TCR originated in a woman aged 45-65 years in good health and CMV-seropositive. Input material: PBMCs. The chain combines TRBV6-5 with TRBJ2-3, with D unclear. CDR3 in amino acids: CASSYSPPISDTQYF. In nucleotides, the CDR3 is TGTGCCAGCAGTTACTCCCCCCCTATCTCAGATACGCAGTATTTT.